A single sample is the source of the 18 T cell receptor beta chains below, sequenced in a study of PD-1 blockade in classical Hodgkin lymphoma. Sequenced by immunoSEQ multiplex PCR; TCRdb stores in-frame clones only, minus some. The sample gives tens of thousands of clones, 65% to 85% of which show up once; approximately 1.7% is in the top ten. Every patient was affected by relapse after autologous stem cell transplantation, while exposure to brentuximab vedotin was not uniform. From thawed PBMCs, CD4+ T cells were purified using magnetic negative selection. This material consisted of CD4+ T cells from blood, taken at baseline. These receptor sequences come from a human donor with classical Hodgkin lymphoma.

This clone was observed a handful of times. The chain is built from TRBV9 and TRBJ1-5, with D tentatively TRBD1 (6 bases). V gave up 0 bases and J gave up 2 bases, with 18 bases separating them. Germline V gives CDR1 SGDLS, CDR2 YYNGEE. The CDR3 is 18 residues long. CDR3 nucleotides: TGTGCCAGCAGCGTAGGAAAATTGGGGGCGCTGGGCAATCAGCCCCAGCATTTT. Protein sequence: CASSVGKLGALGNQPQHF.

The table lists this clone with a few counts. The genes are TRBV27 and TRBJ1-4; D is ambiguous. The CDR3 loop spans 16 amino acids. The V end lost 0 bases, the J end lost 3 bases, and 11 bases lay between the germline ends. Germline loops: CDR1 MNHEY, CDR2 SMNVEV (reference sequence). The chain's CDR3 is CASSLSTGRANEKLFF. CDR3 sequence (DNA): TGTGCCAGCAGTTTATCCACGGGGAGGGCTAATGAAAAACTGTTTTTT.

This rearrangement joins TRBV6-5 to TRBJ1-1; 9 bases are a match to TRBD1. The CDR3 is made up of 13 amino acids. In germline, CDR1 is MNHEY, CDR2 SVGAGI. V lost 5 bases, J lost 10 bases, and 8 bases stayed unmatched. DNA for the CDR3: TGTGCCAGCAGTCCAGGACAGGGGCCGAGAGCTTTCTTT. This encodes CASSPGQGPRAFF.

The CDR3 loop reads CSVVIGGGGPGANVLTF. DNA for the CDR3: TGCAGCGTTGTCATCGGCGGGGGGGGGCCCGGGGCCAACGTCCTGACTTTC. V and J are TRBV29-1 and TRBJ2-6, with 9 bases aligning to TRBD2. CDR3 size: 17 residues. CDR1 is SQVTM and CDR2 is ANQGSEA in the germline V gene. The V segment lost 4 bases and the J segment 4 bases; nucleotides outside the gene matches: 11.

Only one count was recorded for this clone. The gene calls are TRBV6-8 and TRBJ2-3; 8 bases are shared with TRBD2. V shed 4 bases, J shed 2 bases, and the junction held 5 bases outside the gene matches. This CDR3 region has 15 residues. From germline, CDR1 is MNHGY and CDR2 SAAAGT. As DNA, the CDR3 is TGTGCCAGCAGTTTCGGACTAGCCTACACAGATACGCAGTATTTT. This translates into CASSFGLAYTDTQYF.

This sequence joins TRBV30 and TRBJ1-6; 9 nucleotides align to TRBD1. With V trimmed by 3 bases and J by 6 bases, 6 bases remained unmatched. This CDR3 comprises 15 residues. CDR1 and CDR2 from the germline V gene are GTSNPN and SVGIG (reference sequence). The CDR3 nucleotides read TGTGCCTGGAGCGGTCTGACAGGGGGTAATTCACCCCTCCACTTT. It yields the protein CAWSGLTGGNSPLHF.

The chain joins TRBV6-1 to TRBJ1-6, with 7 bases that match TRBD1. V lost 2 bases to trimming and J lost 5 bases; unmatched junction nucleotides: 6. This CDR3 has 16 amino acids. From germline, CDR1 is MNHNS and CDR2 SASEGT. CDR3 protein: CASSEQGGLNNSPLHF. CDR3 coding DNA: TGTGCCAGCAGTGAACAAGGGGGCTTAAATAATTCACCCCTCCACTTT.

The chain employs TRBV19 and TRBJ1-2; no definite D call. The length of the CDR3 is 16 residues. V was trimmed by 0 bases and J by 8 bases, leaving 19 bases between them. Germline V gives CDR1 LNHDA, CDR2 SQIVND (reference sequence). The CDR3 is CASSIDAGIGLRGYTF. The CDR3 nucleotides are TGTGCCAGTAGTATAGACGCCGGAATAGGGCTTCGAGGCTACACCTTC.

CDR3 region: CASSLALDSGANVLTF. The CDR3 DNA follows: TGTGCCAGCAGCTTGGCCCTGGACTCTGGGGCCAACGTCCTGACTTTC. The chain is built from TRBV5-8 and TRBJ2-6, with D unclear. There are 16 residues in the CDR3. Deletions cut 0 bases from V and 0 bases from J, with 7 bases between. Germline V lookup: CDR1 SGHTS, CDR2 YDEGEE.

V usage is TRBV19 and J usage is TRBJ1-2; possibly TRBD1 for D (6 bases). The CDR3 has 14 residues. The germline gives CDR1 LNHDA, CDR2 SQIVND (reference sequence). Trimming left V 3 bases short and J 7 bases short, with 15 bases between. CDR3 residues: CASSIGTGSTGYTF. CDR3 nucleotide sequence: TGTGCCAGTAGTATTGGCACAGGGTCAACTGGCTACACCTTC.

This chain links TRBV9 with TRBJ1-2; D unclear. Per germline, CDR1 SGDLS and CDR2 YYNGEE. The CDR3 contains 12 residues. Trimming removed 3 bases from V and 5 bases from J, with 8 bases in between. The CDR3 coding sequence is TGTGCCAGCAGCGCCCAACTTTATGGCTACACCTTC. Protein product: CASSAQLYGYTF.

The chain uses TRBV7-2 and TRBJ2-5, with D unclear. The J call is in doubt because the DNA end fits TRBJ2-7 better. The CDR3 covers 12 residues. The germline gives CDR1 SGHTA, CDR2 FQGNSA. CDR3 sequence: CASSLNRYEQYF. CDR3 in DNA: TGTGCCAGCAGCTTAAACCGGTACGAGCAGTACTTC.

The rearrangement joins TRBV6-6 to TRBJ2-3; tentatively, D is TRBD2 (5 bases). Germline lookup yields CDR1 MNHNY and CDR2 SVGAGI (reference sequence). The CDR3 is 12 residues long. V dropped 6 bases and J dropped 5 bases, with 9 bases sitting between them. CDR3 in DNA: TGTGCCAGCAGAACAGAGGGAGATACGCAGTATTTT. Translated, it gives CASRTEGDTQYF.

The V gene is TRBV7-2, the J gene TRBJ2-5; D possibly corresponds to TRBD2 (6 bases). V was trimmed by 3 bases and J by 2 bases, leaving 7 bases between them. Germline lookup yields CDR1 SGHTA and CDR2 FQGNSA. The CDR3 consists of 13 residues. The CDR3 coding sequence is TGTGCCAGCAGCTTCCGGGGGCAAGAGACCCAGTACTTC. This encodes CASSFRGQETQYF.

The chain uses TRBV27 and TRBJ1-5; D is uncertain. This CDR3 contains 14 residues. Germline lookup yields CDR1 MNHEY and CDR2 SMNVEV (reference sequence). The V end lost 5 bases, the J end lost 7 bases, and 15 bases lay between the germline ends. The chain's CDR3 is CASSTRPGRQPQHF. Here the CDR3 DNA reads TGTGCCAGCAGTACCCGACCCGGACGGCAGCCCCAGCATTTT.

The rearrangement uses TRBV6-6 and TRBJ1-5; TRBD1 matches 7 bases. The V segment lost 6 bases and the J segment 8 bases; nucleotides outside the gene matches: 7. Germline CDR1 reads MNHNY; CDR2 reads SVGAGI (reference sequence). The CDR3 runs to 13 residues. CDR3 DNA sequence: TGTGCCAGCAGGTACAGGGGAGGGGAGCCCCAGCATTTT. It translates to CASRYRGGEPQHF.

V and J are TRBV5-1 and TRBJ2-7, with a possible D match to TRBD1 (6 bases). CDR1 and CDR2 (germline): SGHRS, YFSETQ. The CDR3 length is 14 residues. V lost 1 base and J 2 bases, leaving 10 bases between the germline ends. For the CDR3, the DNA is TGCGCCAGCAGCTTGAGGACAGAGGCCTACGAGCAGTACTTC. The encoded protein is CASSLRTEAYEQYF.

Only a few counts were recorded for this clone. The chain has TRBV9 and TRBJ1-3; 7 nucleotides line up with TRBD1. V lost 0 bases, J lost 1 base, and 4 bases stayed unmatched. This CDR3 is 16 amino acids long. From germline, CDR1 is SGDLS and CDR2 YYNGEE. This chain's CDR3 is CASSVATGESGNTIYF. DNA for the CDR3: TGTGCCAGCAGCGTAGCAACAGGGGAATCTGGAAACACCATATATTTT.